Below are 18 T cell receptor beta chains sequenced from a single sample in a study of spatial heterogeneity in lung cancer. Whole-study results and caveats: For expanded intratumoral alpha and beta TCRs, counts tracked tumor mutation counts.

These receptors have no identified antigens. In TCRdb, the 5' RACE reads were re-called with MiXCR into one record per CDR3 protein. The table records some 3,400 distinct CDR3 sequences, 15% of them present only once. As for time point: sample taken at primary tumor resection. Specimen: lung tumor tissue, collected at surgery. These receptors were obtained from a female donor with early-stage non-small cell lung cancer.

This clonotype ranks as large. A library prepared for alpha chains yielded this beta chain as an off-target read; its size is of little meaning. The rearrangement uses TRBV6-5 and TRBJ1-1; D uncertain. Germline loops: CDR1 MNHEY, CDR2 SVGAGI. Trimming stripped 4 bases from V and 1 base from J, with 16 bases between. The CDR3 is made up of 16 amino acids. CDR3: CASSFRNTLGNTEAFF. In nucleotides, the CDR3 is TGTGCCAGCAGTTTCCGAAATACCCTGGGGAACACTGAAGCTTTCTTT.

This clonotype is labeled as large (0.1 to 1%). This beta chain is an off-target read within a library intended for alpha chains, so its frequency means little. The chain is built from TRBV28 and TRBJ2-4, with no clear D. Germline lookup yields CDR1 MDHEN and CDR2 SYDVKM. The CDR3 has 14 amino acids. V lost 7 bases and J lost 4, with 14 bases in between. The CDR3 DNA is TGTGCCAGCACCCGCGTTTCGGTAAAAAACATTCAGTACTTC. It translates to CASTRVSVKNIQYF.

This clonotype was detected ten times or more. The library was built for alpha chains, so this beta chain is an off-target read and its size means little. This chain uses TRBV7-9 with TRBJ1-1; 7 nucleotides agree with TRBD1. This CDR3 is built from 14 residues. Per germline, CDR1 SEHNR and CDR2 FQNEAQ (reference sequence). V gave up 1 base and J gave up 5 bases; unmatched junction bases: 4. The CDR3 region has the DNA TGTGCCAGCAGCTTAGAGTCAGGGGGTACTGAAGCTTTCTTT. Encoded protein: CASSLESGGTEAFF.

In this sample, this clonotype turned up a few times. This beta chain is a stray sequence in a library constructed for alpha chains; its clone size is not meaningful. The gene calls are TRBV20-1 and TRBJ1-2; possible D gene TRBD1, 6 bases. Germline V gives CDR1 DFQATT, CDR2 SNEGSKA (reference sequence). The CDR3 sequence is 12 residues long. Trimming stripped 2 bases from V and 5 bases from J, with 9 bases between. CDR3: CSARNRDYGYTF. The CDR3 nucleotides are TGCAGTGCTAGAAACAGGGATTATGGCTACACCTTC.

This clonotype was seen many times. Little can be read into the size of this beta chain, an off-target read in a library designed for alpha chains. The V call is TRBV24-1, the J call TRBJ1-2, with TRBD1 identical over 7 bases. The CDR3 totals 15 residues. Germline loops: CDR1 KGHDR, CDR2 SFDVKD. V was pared by 3 bases and J by 2 bases, with 5 bases of the junction left unmatched. The CDR3 sequence: CATSDPRTGNYGYTF. The CDR3 DNA is TGTGCCACCAGTGATCCAAGGACAGGCAACTATGGCTACACCTTC.

By its share, this clonotype is medium-sized. As an off-target read in a library built for alpha chains, this beta chain has a frequency of little significance. The rearrangement links TRBV10-2 to TRBJ1-6; weak D call: TRBD1 (5 bases). Per the germline V gene, CDR1 is WSHSY and CDR2 is SAAADI. Between the trimmed V and J ends, which lost 2 bases and 5 bases, there was a span of 13 bases. CDR3 size: 16 residues. This CDR3 reads CASSEGRGTDNSPLHF. The CDR3, as DNA: TGCGCCAGCAGTGAGGGGAGGGGAACCGATAATTCACCCCTCCACTTT.

This clonotype was detected many times. This beta chain is an unintended read in a library built for alpha chains; its size means little. V gene TRBV10-3 combines with J gene TRBJ1-5; TRBD1 is a possible D gene (5 bases). Trimming stripped 3 bases from V and 5 bases from J, with 11 bases between. CDR1 is ENHRY, CDR2 SYGVKD, per germline. The CDR3 runs to 14 residues. The CDR3 sequence is CAISDRERDQPQHF. CDR3 bases: TGTGCCATCAGTGACAGGGAAAGGGATCAGCCCCAGCATTTT.

This clonotype is medium-sized. Because the library targeted alpha chains, this beta chain is an off-target read whose size means little. V and J are TRBV3-1 and TRBJ1-4; tentative D call: TRBD1 (5 bases). Per the germline V gene, CDR1 is LGHDT and CDR2 is YNNKEL (reference sequence). The CDR3 runs to 17 residues. V was shortened by 6 bases and J by 4 bases, with 21 bases between the two germline ends. For the CDR3, the DNA is TGTGCCAGCAGAGCCTGGGGGACGGCGCAGAATAATGAAAAACTGTTTTTT. It encodes CASRAWGTAQNNEKLFF.

This clonotype was seen once. For a library built for alpha chains, this beta chain is a stray read; little rests on its size. The V and J genes are TRBV5-5 and TRBJ2-5, with 8 bases that match TRBD1. The CDR3 contains 16 residues. V trimming: 4 bases; J trimming: 5 bases; junction bases outside the gene matches: 13. Looked up from germline, CDR1 is SGHKS and CDR2 is YYEKEE (reference sequence). The CDR3 coding sequence is TGTGCCAGCAGCCAGGACAGGGTGAGGACAGTTGAGACCCAGTACTTC. As protein: CASSQDRVRTVETQYF.

Notes on this clonotype: This beta chain represents an off-target read in a library built for alpha chains; its size is of limited meaning. The CDR3 spells CARLQGAADTQYF. The CDR3 bases are TGTGCCAGATTACAGGGGGCGGCAGATACGCAGTATTTT. The V and J genes are TRBV6-1 and TRBJ2-3, with 9 bases identical to TRBD1. There are 13 residues in the CDR3. With 9 bases clipped from V and 4 bases from J, the junction kept 5 bases outside the gene matches. From germline, CDR1 is MNHNS and CDR2 SASEGT.

This clonotype ranks as medium-sized. Because the library targeted alpha chains, this beta chain is an off-target read whose size means little. CDR3 DNA sequence: TGTGCCAGCAGTTTGTGGCTAGCGGGGGGGCCCAGGGAGACCCAGTACTTC. Encoded protein: CASSLWLAGGPRETQYF. This chain uses TRBV28 with TRBJ2-5, with 12 bases identical to TRBD2. This CDR3 contains 17 residues. The V gene's germline CDR1 is MDHEN and CDR2 SYDVKM. With V trimmed by 3 bases and J by 5 bases, 10 bases remained unmatched. Full variable domain (rest looked up from reference TRBV28 and TRBJ2-5): DVKVTQSSRYLVKRTGEKVFLECVQDMDHENMFWYRQDPGLGLRLIYFSYDVKMKEKGDIPEGYSVSREKKERFSLILESASTNQTSMYLCASSLWLAGGPRETQYFGPGTRLLVL.

With regard to this clonotype: Within a library made for alpha chains, this beta chain is off target, and its count is uninformative. The rearrangement joins TRBV20-1 to TRBJ1-2; TRBD1 agrees at 8 bases. The CDR3 spans 19 residues. V lost 3 bases to trimming and J lost 0 bases; unmatched junction nucleotides: 18. The germline CDR1 and CDR2 sequences are DFQATT and SNEGSKA (reference sequence). The DNA of the CDR3 is TGCAGTGCTAGGCCCTTGTTAGGACAGGGAGACTCTTCTAACTATGGCTACACCTTC. It specifies CSARPLLGQGDSSNYGYTF.

In its sample, this clonotype ranks as medium-sized. This beta chain turned up in a library designed for alpha chains; as an off-target read, its abundance says little. As DNA, the CDR3 is TGTGCCAGCAGACCTTACAAAGGCGGGGGAGAGGTTAATTCACCCCTCCACTTT. It specifies CASRPYKGGGEVNSPLHF. The V gene is TRBV12-3 or TRBV12-4, the J gene TRBJ1-6, with a weak D call TRBD1 (5 bases). Trimming removed 6 bases from V and 6 bases from J, with 24 bases in between. This CDR3 is 18 amino acids long.

This clonotype was observed at least ten times. In a library made to pick up alpha chains, this beta chain is a stray read with a size that means little. The genes are TRBV6-2 or TRBV6-3 and TRBJ1-5, with no clear D. Looked up from germline, CDR1 is MNHEY and CDR2 is SVGEGT. The V end was cut by 2 bases, the J end by 11 bases, with 13 bases between. This CDR3 has 13 residues. The CDR3 DNA is TGTGCCAGCAGTTACGACCCCCGGGTGGCCCAGCATTTT. Its protein product is CASSYDPRVAQHF.

This clonotype is categorized as medium-sized. Found in a library prepared for alpha chains, this beta chain is an off-target read, and its abundance has little meaning. The rearrangement joins TRBV9 to TRBJ1-3; D is unclear. V lost 0 bases to trimming and J lost 1 base, with 11 bases between them. The CDR3 length is 16 residues. The germline V gene encodes CDR1 SGDLS and CDR2 YYNGEE. The CDR3 region has the DNA TGTGCCAGCAGCGTAGCTTTTGACCAGTCTGGAAACACCATATATTTT. As protein: CASSVAFDQSGNTIYF.

This clonotype was detected ten times or more. This beta chain is an off-target read within a library intended for alpha chains, so its frequency means little. V and J are TRBV11-3 and TRBJ2-5; a weak D match, TRBD2 (6 bases). The V end was cut by 5 bases, the J end by 5 bases, with 15 bases between. This CDR3 region has 14 residues. Germline-derived CDR1 and CDR2 are SGHNT and YENEEA. DNA of the CDR3: TGTGCCAGCAGCCGGGATGGGGGGTCCGAGACCCAGTACTTC. This gives the protein CASSRDGGSETQYF.

This clonotype has at least ten counts. Found in a library prepared for alpha chains, this beta chain is an off-target read, and its abundance has little meaning. The chain links TRBV6-1 to TRBJ1-6, with TRBD1 matching over 7 bases. CDR1 MNHNS and CDR2 SASEGT come from the germline V gene. J gave up 8 bases and V 7 bases, and 2 bases lay outside the gene matches. The CDR3 sequence is 12 residues long. The CDR3: CASITGDSPLHF. DNA for the CDR3: TGTGCCAGCATTACAGGGGATTCACCCCTCCACTTT.

This clonotype occurred many times. A library made for alpha chains picked up this beta chain off target, so its size means little. The genes are TRBV6-5 and TRBJ2-5; 14 nucleotides agree with TRBD2. This CDR3 has 18 residues. Looked up from germline, CDR1 is MNHEY and CDR2 is SVGAGI. The V gene end was trimmed by 5 bases and the J gene end by 7 bases; junction bases not matched to a gene: 15. The CDR3 loop is CASSGPGLAGAGVGTQYF. The DNA for the CDR3 is TGTGCCAGCAGTGGACCGGGACTAGCGGGGGCGGGGGTAGGGACCCAGTACTTC.